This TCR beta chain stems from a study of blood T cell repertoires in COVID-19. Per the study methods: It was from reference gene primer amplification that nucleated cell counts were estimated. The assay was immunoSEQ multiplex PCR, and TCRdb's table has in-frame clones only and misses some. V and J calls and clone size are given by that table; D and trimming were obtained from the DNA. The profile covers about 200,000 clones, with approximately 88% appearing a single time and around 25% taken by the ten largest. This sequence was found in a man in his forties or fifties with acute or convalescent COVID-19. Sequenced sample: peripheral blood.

CDR3 amino acids: CASRTGSQEKLFF. CDR3 sequence (DNA): TGTGCCAGTAGGACAGGGTCCCAGGAAAAACTGTTTTTT. This chain links TRBV19 with TRBJ1-4, with 7 bases lining up with TRBD1. CDR3 size: 13 residues. Germline CDR1 reads LNHDA; CDR2 reads SQIVND (reference sequence). With V trimmed by 6 bases and J by 8 bases, 6 bases remained unmatched.